Each of the 19 T cell receptor beta chains below was sequenced from the same sample in a study of T cell repertoires in cytomegalovirus infection. TCRdb fed the reads into MiXCR, producing one record per CDR3 protein. Of about 530,000 distinct CDR3 sequences in the sample, 26% were seen once. Sequences were obtained from PBMCs. Every receptor here comes from a human donor in good health (CMV status not recorded). Some clones in this sample may be carry-over from other donors' samples.

The V and J genes are TRBV6-6 and TRBJ2-1, with a tentative D call TRBD2 (5 bases). V was trimmed by 6 bases and J by 0 bases, leaving 15 bases between them. The germline V gene encodes CDR1 MNHNY and CDR2 SVGAGI (reference sequence). This CDR3 has 16 residues. Here the CDR3 DNA reads TGTGCCAGCAGCTACCCCGGGGTGAGCTCCTACAATGAGCAGTTCTTC. Its translation: CASSYPGVSSYNEQFF.

The sample holds many counts of this clonotype. This chain joins TRBV7-8 and TRBJ2-1, with 9 bases lining up with TRBD2. Trimming at V came to 5 bases and at J to 12 bases, leaving 23 bases not matched to a gene. The CDR3 is 18 residues long. From germline, CDR1 is SGHVS and CDR2 FQNEAQ. The CDR3 bases are TGTGCCAGCAGCGACGTTCGCGGCAAGTGGCGGACTAGCGTAGGGCAGTTCTTC. Encoded protein: CASSDVRGKWRTSVGQFF.

This clonotype was seen repeatedly, ten times or more. The chain employs TRBV7-9 and TRBJ1-5, with D possibly matching TRBD1 (5 bases). V lost 2 bases to trimming and J lost 1 base, with 9 bases between them. Germline V CDR1 and CDR2: SEHNR, FQNEAQ (reference sequence). This CDR3 spans 15 amino acids. CDR3 region: CASSLMGPSNQPQHF. Here the CDR3 DNA reads TGTGCCAGCAGCTTAATGGGGCCCAGCAATCAGCCCCAGCATTTT.

The chain employs TRBV13 and TRBJ2-3; 7 bases line up with TRBD1. Germline V gene lookup returns CDR1 PRHDT and CDR2 FYEKMQ (reference sequence). V shed 2 bases and J 3 bases; nucleotides not matched to a gene: 5. CDR3 length equals 15 residues. The CDR3 protein is CASSLSTGVTDTQYF. DNA of the CDR3: TGTGCCAGCAGCTTATCTACAGGGGTGACAGATACGCAGTATTTT.

V gene TRBV28 combines with J gene TRBJ1-5; 11 nucleotides match TRBD1. The CDR3 loop spans 14 amino acids. From germline, CDR1 is MDHEN and CDR2 SYDVKM. The ends lost 6 bases at V and 5 bases at J; junction bases unmatched: 3. DNA of the CDR3: TGTGCCAGCAGAAGGGACAGGGGGGATCAGCCCCAGCATTTT. Amino acid sequence: CASRRDRGDQPQHF. Complete variable domain (other parts from reference TRBV28 and TRBJ1-5): DVKVTQSSRYLVKRTGEKVFLECVQDMDHENMFWYRQDPGLGLRLIYFSYDVKMKEKGDIPEGYSVSREKKERFSLILESASTNQTSMYLCASRRDRGDQPQHFGDGTRLSIL.

This clonotype was seen a handful of times. This sequence joins TRBV5-4 and TRBJ1-6; D uncertain. The ends were cut back, 1 base at V and 5 bases at J, with 10 bases in the middle. The CDR3 is made up of 15 amino acids. The germline V gene encodes CDR1 SGHNT and CDR2 YYREEE (reference sequence). The CDR3 nucleotides are TGTGCCAGCAGCTTGAACGAGGAGAATAATTCACCCCTCCACTTT. It codes for CASSLNEENNSPLHF.

The chain links TRBV6-2 or TRBV6-3 to TRBJ2-1; tentatively, D is TRBD1 or TRBD2 (5 bases each). Germline V lookup: CDR1 MNHEY, CDR2 SVGEGT. This CDR3 region has 12 residues. Trimming cost V 7 bases and J 9 bases, with 13 bases left between them. The chain's CDR3 is CASTRDDGEQFF. The CDR3 DNA follows: TGTGCCAGCACGAGGGACGACGGTGAGCAGTTCTTC.

This clonotype was observed a handful of times. The chain employs TRBV7-3 and TRBJ1-1; D perhaps matches TRBD1 (6 bases). Trimming shortened V by 6 bases and J by 8 bases, and 16 bases separated the two germline ends. Germline V gene data show CDR1 as SGHTA and CDR2 as FQGTGA. The CDR3 loop spans 13 amino acids. DNA of the CDR3: TGTGCCAGCAGGCTTGCCCTGGGGGGCGAAGCTTTCTTT. As protein: CASRLALGGEAFF.

The genes are TRBV7-3 and TRBJ2-1; perhaps TRBD1 as D (7 bases). V dropped 8 bases and J dropped 6 bases, with 23 bases sitting between them. The CDR3 is made up of 16 amino acids. Germline lookup yields CDR1 SGHTA and CDR2 FQGTGA. Written as DNA, the CDR3 is TGTGCCAGCGCCGATAAGGGGGCTAGCGCGGCCAATGAGCAGTTCTTC. Translated, it gives CASADKGASAANEQFF.

This clonotype was observed a few times. This rearrangement joins TRBV7-2 to TRBJ2-3, with 7 nucleotides matching TRBD2. Germline-derived CDR1 and CDR2 are SGHTA and FQGNSA. The CDR3 extends over 15 amino acids. V lost 3 bases to trimming and J lost 4 bases; unmatched junction nucleotides: 7. The CDR3 DNA sequence: TGTGCCAGCAGCTTGATAGCGGGTTCAGCAGATACGCAGTATTTT. It specifies CASSLIAGSADTQYF.

CDR3 in DNA: TGTGCCAGCAGCTCCCCCGGCAGGGTCAACCAGTTCTTC. Translation: CASSSPGRVNQFF. This rearrangement joins TRBV5-5 to TRBJ2-1, with D tentatively TRBD1 (5 bases). The germline CDR1 and CDR2 sequences are SGHKS and YYEKEE (reference sequence). Deletions cut 3 bases from V and 13 bases from J, with 17 bases between. The CDR3 covers 13 residues.

This clonotype came up many times. This chain joins TRBV7-2 and TRBJ2-1; no clear D. The germline V and J ends were trimmed by 4 bases and 10 bases, with 8 bases remaining between them. This CDR3 is built from 11 residues. The germline CDR1 and CDR2 sequences are SGHTA and FQGNSA. DNA for the CDR3: TGTGCCAGCAGCTCGGCAGCGGAGCAGTTCTTC. It translates to CASSSAAEQFF. The full variable domain, rest sourced from reference TRBV7-2 and TRBJ2-1, is GAGVSQSPSNKVTEKGKDVELRCDPISGHTALYWYRQSLGQGLEFLIYFQGNSAPDKSGLPSDRFSAERTGGSVSTLTIQRTQQEDSAVYLCASSSAAEQFFGPGTRLTVL.

The J gene is TRBJ1-1, the V gene TRBV27; 7 bases map to TRBD1. CDR1 and CDR2 (germline): MNHEY, SMNVEV (reference sequence). With 10 bases clipped from V and 3 bases from J, the junction kept 8 bases outside the gene matches. The CDR3 is 13 amino acids. CDR3 sequence: CATVGQGDTEAFF. DNA for the CDR3: TGTGCCACCGTGGGTCAGGGGGACACTGAAGCTTTCTTT.

V gene TRBV12-3 or TRBV12-4 combines with J gene TRBJ2-3; tentatively, D is TRBD2 (6 bases). The CDR3 totals 15 residues. The V end was cut by 3 bases, the J end by 4 bases, with 14 bases between. The CDR3: CASSLASAIPDTQYF. CDR3 coding DNA: TGTGCCAGCAGTTTGGCTAGCGCGATACCAGATACGCAGTATTTT.

This clonotype has only a few counts. V usage is TRBV6-1 and J usage is TRBJ1-1, with D unresolved. Germline V gene lookup returns CDR1 MNHNS and CDR2 SASEGT. With 6 bases removed from V and 1 base from J, the gap between germline ends came to 12 bases. The CDR3 loop spans 14 amino acids. CDR3 region: CASSATLENTEAFF. CDR3 in DNA: TGTGCCAGCAGCGCCACCTTGGAGAACACTGAAGCTTTCTTT.

The rearrangement uses TRBV20-1 and TRBJ1-5; a possible D gene is TRBD1 (6 bases). This CDR3 is 13 amino acids long. Germline values: CDR1 DFQATT, CDR2 SNEGSKA (reference sequence). Trimming took 4 bases from V and 4 from J, leaving 11 bases between them. The CDR3: CSAKEGVNQPQHF. The CDR3 bases are TGCAGTGCTAAGGAGGGGGTGAATCAGCCCCAGCATTTT.

The rearrangement joins TRBV20-1 to TRBJ2-1, with TRBD2 matching over 10 bases. The germline CDR1 and CDR2 sequences are DFQATT and SNEGSKA (reference sequence). The CDR3 runs to 15 residues. Germline trimming cut 5 bases from V and 2 bases from J; bases unmatched to any gene: 6. In nucleotides, the CDR3 is TGCAGTGCTCCCCCAGGACTAGCGGCCTACAATGAGCAGTTCTTC. Translating gives CSAPPGLAAYNEQFF.

The sample holds many counts of this clonotype. This chain links TRBV7-6 with TRBJ2-5, with 11 bases lining up with TRBD2. Germline trimming cut 1 base from V and 5 bases from J; bases unmatched to any gene: 6. From germline, CDR1 is SGHVS and CDR2 FNYEAQ. The CDR3 extends over 16 amino acids. The CDR3 sequence is CASSLDSGRAGETQYF. The CDR3 DNA reads as TGTGCCAGCAGCTTAGATAGCGGGAGGGCCGGTGAGACCCAGTACTTC. Looking up the rest from reference TRBV7-6 and TRBJ2-5 gives the full variable domain: GAGVSQSPRYKVTKRGQDVALRCDPISGHVSLYWYRQALGQGPEFLTYFNYEAQQDKSGLPNDRFSAERPEGSISTLTIQRTEQRDSAMYRCASSLDSGRAGETQYFGPGTRLLVL.

This clonotype was detected a few times. This chain joins TRBV12-3 or TRBV12-4 and TRBJ1-3; possibly TRBD1 for D (6 bases). The CDR3 length is 15 residues. Trimming stripped 3 bases from V and 8 bases from J, with 17 bases between. CDR3 residues: CASSLSRGRADTIYF. The CDR3 bases are TGTGCCAGCAGTTTGTCCCGGGGGCGGGCGGACACCATATATTTT.